Listed here are 4 T cell receptor beta chains from one sample, sequenced in a study of blood T cell repertoires in COVID-19. The table came from immunoSEQ multiplex PCR; TCRdb's copy has only in-frame clones and leaves some out. The sample yields over 200,000 clones, 91% seen once. Sequencing input: PBMCs or T cells enriched from blood (not recorded which). Every receptor here comes from a human donor in a cohort exposed to, infected with or recovered from COVID-19 (not recorded which). The donor label of this sample is uncertain.

The chain carries TRBV9 and TRBJ2-7; perhaps TRBD2 as D (6 bases). The length of the CDR3 is 14 residues. CDR1 and CDR2 from the germline V gene are SGDLS and YYNGEE. Trimming pared 2 bases from V and 3 bases from J, leaving 12 bases between. CDR3 DNA sequence: TGTGCCAGCAGCGTCGGAAGGGGAGGCTACGAGCAGTACTTC. Amino acid sequence: CASSVGRGGYEQYF.

As concerns this clone: At one of its ends the junction is not consistent with the germline gene, which may arise from a read error. This chain uses TRBV24-1 with TRBJ2-3, with 10 bases matching TRBD1. The CDR3 runs 17 residues. CDR1 is KGHDR, CDR2 SFDVKD, per germline. The CDR3 sequence: CATSGGSGQGYADTQYF. In DNA form, the CDR3 reads TGTGCCACAAGTGGGGGATCGGGACAGGGGTATGCAGATACGCAGTATTTT.

The chain employs TRBV2 and TRBJ1-6; TRBD1 aligns across 11 bases. The CDR3 totals 17 residues. Germline V gene data show CDR1 as SNHLY and CDR2 as FYNNEI. V shed 5 bases, J shed 8 bases, and the junction held 11 bases outside the gene matches. The CDR3 here is CASSSLGQGASDSPLHF. CDR3 nucleotide sequence: TGTGCCAGCAGTAGTCTCGGACAGGGGGCGTCGGATTCACCCCTCCACTTT.

The chain uses TRBV10-3 and TRBJ1-2; TRBD1 matches 9 bases. V lost 6 bases and J lost 4; bases outside the gene matches: 9. This CDR3 has 15 amino acids. Germline CDR1 is ENHRY and CDR2 is SYGVKD. The CDR3 here is CAIRGTGRAGYGYTF. The DNA of the CDR3 is TGTGCCATCAGGGGGACAGGGAGAGCGGGCTATGGCTACACCTTC.